This paragraph reports one T cell receptor (beta chain). Germline-derived CDR1 and CDR2 are SGDLS and YYNGEE. This CDR3 has 20 residues. Trimming removed 3 bases from V and 2 bases from J, with 24 bases in between. The data were taken from a study of blood T cell repertoires in COVID-19. For the study at large: T cells, B-cell-depleted T cells, or PBMCs supplied cDNA or gDNA.

Per the study methods: Amplification of reference gene primers provided the estimated nucleated cell counts. Here immunoSEQ multiplex PCR was the method, and the copy in TCRdb shows in-frame clones only, minus some. V and J calls and clone size are copied from that table; D and trimming were computed from the DNA. The sample contains under 350,000 clones, roughly 91% of which appear only once. The sequenced sample was PBMCs or T cells enriched from blood (not recorded which). The chain links TRBV9 to TRBJ2-6; D may be TRBD1 (5 bases). The TCR sequence derives from a woman aged 55 to 70 who had recovered from COVID-19. CDR3 nucleotide sequence: TGTGCCAGCAGCGCGAGGCGGTTTGAGGCAGGGTTAGCTGGGGCCAACGTCCTGACTTTC. Translated: CASSARRFEAGLAGANVLTF.